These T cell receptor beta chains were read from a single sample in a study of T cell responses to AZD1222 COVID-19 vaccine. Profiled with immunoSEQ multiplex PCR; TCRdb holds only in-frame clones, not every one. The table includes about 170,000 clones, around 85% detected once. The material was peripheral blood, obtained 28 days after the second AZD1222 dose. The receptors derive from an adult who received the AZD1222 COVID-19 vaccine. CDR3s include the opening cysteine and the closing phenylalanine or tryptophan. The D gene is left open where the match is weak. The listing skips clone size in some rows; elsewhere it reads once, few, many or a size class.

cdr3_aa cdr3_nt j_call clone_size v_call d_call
CASSQDKVAARTTNEKLFF TGCGCCAGCAGCCAAGATAAAGTAGCGGCGAGGACAACTAATGAAAAACTGTTTTTT TRBJ1-4 NA TRBV4-1 NA
CASSDGPLGTGNSPLHF TGTGCCAGCAGTGATGGACCCTTGGGGACAGGCAATTCACCCCTCCACTTT TRBJ1-6 few TRBV6-1 TRBD1
CASRQTSPYNSPLHF TGCGCCAGCCGACAGACTAGCCCATATAATTCACCCCTCCACTTT TRBJ1-6 NA TRBV5-1 NA
CASSFTRDEQYF TGTGCCAGCAGCTTTACGAGAGACGAGCAGTACTTC TRBJ2-7 NA TRBV7-9 NA
CASSARDRGSYEQYF TGTGCCAGCAGCGCCCGGGACAGGGGCTCCTACGAGCAGTACTTC TRBJ2-7 NA TRBV11-1 TRBD1
CASSSLAGGLKETQYF TGTGCCAGCAGCTCACTAGCGGGGGGGCTTAAGGAGACCCAGTACTTC TRBJ2-5 NA TRBV7-6 TRBD2
CASSLSPAGNYGYTF TGTGCCAGCAGTTTATCCCCTGCTGGCAACTATGGCTACACCTTC TRBJ1-2 NA TRBV27 NA
CASSLGGQPPHSPLHF TGCGCCAGCAGCTTGGGCGGACAACCCCCCCATTCACCCCTCCACTTT TRBJ1-6 NA TRBV5-1 NA
CASSYNRNTGELFF TGCGCCAGCAGCTACAACAGGAACACCGGGGAGCTGTTTTTT TRBJ2-2 NA TRBV5-1 NA
CASSGVGTQYF TGTGCCAGTAGTGGGGTTGGGACCCAGTACTTC TRBJ2-5 NA TRBV19 NA
CASSQGQGNEKLFF TGCGCCAGCAGCCAGGGACAGGGGAATGAAAAACTGTTTTTT TRBJ1-4 NA TRBV5-1 TRBD1
CASSKDGSSYEQYF TGTGCCAGCAGCAAGGACGGGAGCTCCTACGAGCAGTACTTC TRBJ2-7 few TRBV6-5 NA
CSLTAGYNEQFF TGCAGCCTAACCGCGGGGTACAATGAGCAGTTCTTC TRBJ2-1 NA TRBV29-1 NA
CASSARDRGSSPLHF TGTGCCAGTAGTGCGAGGGACAGGGGCTCTTCACCCCTCCACTTT TRBJ1-6 NA TRBV19 TRBD1
CASSQTTGGEGGTEAFF TGTGCCAGCAGCCAGACTACGGGCGGGGAAGGTGGCACTGAAGCTTTCTTT TRBJ1-1 few TRBV3-1/TRBV3-2 NA
CASSQEGTLNQPQHF TGTGCCAGCAGCCAAGAAGGGACACTCAATCAGCCCCAGCATTTT TRBJ1-5 NA TRBV4-2 NA
CASSYRNLNTEAFF TGTGCCAGCAGTTACCGCAACTTGAACACTGAAGCTTTCTTT TRBJ1-1 NA TRBV6-5 NA
CASSLGVSGGGKLFF TGTGCCAGCAGCTTAGGGGTGTCCGGGGGGGGAAAACTGTTTTTT TRBJ1-4 NA TRBV7-6 NA
CASKQGLEAAETQYF TGCGCCAGCAAGCAAGGTTTGGAGGCCGCGGAGACCCAGTACTTC TRBJ2-5 NA TRBV5-1 NA
CAIARHDSVGEQYF TGCGCCATAGCCCGTCACGACAGTGTGGGCGAGCAGTACTTC TRBJ2-7 NA TRBV23-1 NA
CASSLGTDRRGEQFF TGTGCCAGCAGCTTAGGGACAGATCGTAGAGGTGAGCAGTTCTTC TRBJ2-1 NA TRBV5-4 TRBD1
CASSRAARDGLNTEAFF TGCGCCAGCAGCCGGGCCGCCCGGGACGGTTTGAACACTGAAGCTTTCTTT TRBJ1-1 NA TRBV5-1 NA
CASSPGGRNTEAFF TGTGCCAGCAGCCCCGGGGGGCGGAACACTGAAGCTTTCTTT TRBJ1-1 NA TRBV6-7 NA
CASSQLPGTEYGYTF TGCGCCAGCAGCCAGCTCCCCGGGACGGAATATGGCTACACCTTC TRBJ1-2 NA TRBV4-3 NA